The 26 T cell receptor beta chains presented below share a single source sample, sequenced in a study of CD8+CD57+ T cells in acquired aplastic anemia. The template for TCR beta VDJ and CDR3 sequence profiling was genomic DNA. TCRdb independently ran MiXCR on the reads; one entry per CDR3 protein. The sample lists over 200,000 distinct CDR3 sequences, over 60% occurring once. Sequences were obtained from sorted CD4+, CD8+, or CD8+CD57+ T cells (not recorded which) from PBMCs. The receptor set was obtained from a human donor in good health.

The rearrangement links TRBV24-1 to TRBJ2-3, with 12 nucleotides matching TRBD2. The CDR3 is 17 residues long. Germline V gene data show CDR1 as KGHDR and CDR2 as SFDVKD. The V segment lost 2 bases and the J segment 6 bases; nucleotides outside the gene matches: 8. CDR3 in amino acids: CATSDSTLAGGPDTQYF. Written as DNA, the CDR3 is TGTGCCACCAGTGATTCGACTCTAGCGGGAGGGCCGGATACGCAGTATTTT.

The genes are TRBV19 and TRBJ1-2, with D perhaps TRBD1 (6 bases). V was pared by 3 bases and J by 7 bases, with 21 bases between. Germline CDR1 reads LNHDA; CDR2 reads SQIVND (reference sequence). There are 16 residues in the CDR3. The CDR3: CASSIPDRRQDGGYTF. CDR3 nucleotide sequence: TGTGCCAGTAGTATCCCCGACAGGAGACAGGACGGTGGCTACACCTTC.

This clonotype occurred many times. The chain couples TRBV6-4 to TRBJ1-1, with D hard to call. The germline V and J ends were trimmed by 2 bases and 4 bases, with 8 bases remaining between them. Germline lookup yields CDR1 MRHNA and CDR2 SNTAGT. This CDR3 region has 13 residues. CDR3 residues: CASSDGPGTEAFF. The CDR3 nucleotides read TGTGCCAGCAGTGACGGTCCGGGCACTGAAGCTTTCTTT.

The chain carries TRBV29-1 and TRBJ2-3; D is ambiguous. This CDR3 is 12 amino acids long. Trimming removed 6 bases at V and 1 base at J, with 8 bases between. The germline V gene has CDR1 SQVTM and CDR2 ANQGSEA. The CDR3 loop is CSVKVGTDTQYF. For the CDR3, the DNA is TGCAGCGTAAAGGTCGGCACAGATACGCAGTATTTT.

This chain uses TRBV20-1 with TRBJ2-7, with 7 bases identical to TRBD1. In germline, CDR1 is DFQATT, CDR2 SNEGSKA (reference sequence). The junction had 4 bases not matched to a gene; V was cut back by 0 bases and J by 5 bases. The CDR3 has 13 residues. The CDR3 loop is CSARDRTGDEQYF. In DNA, the CDR3 is TGCAGTGCTAGAGATCGAACAGGGGACGAGCAGTACTTC.

The J gene is TRBJ1-2, the V gene TRBV20-1; D is uncertain. V shed 3 bases and J shed 0 bases, with 8 bases lying between them. This CDR3 has 13 amino acids. Germline values: CDR1 DFQATT, CDR2 SNEGSKA (reference sequence). The CDR3 reads CSASLHPNYGYTF. CDR3 nucleotides: TGCAGTGCTAGCCTCCACCCTAACTATGGCTACACCTTC.

Many counts were recorded for this clonotype. The chain combines TRBV19 with TRBJ2-2; TRBD2 aligns across 12 bases. Germline values: CDR1 LNHDA, CDR2 SQIVND (reference sequence). This CDR3 contains 16 residues. Unmatched junction bases numbered 5, after V lost 5 bases and J lost 4 bases. The CDR3 nucleotides are TGTGCCAGTAGTCTAGGGACTAGCGGGCCCACCGGGGAGCTGTTTTTT. Translated: CASSLGTSGPTGELFF.

This sequence joins TRBV20-1 and TRBJ1-2; D is unclear. Looked up from germline, CDR1 is DFQATT and CDR2 is SNEGSKA (reference sequence). The CDR3 loop spans 12 amino acids. V shed 3 bases and J shed 3 bases, with 8 bases lying between them. Here the CDR3 reads CSARFQHYGYTF. The DNA for the CDR3 is TGCAGTGCTAGGTTTCAGCACTATGGCTACACCTTC.

About this clonotype: A much larger clone differs by one base, so this may be a read error. The gene calls are TRBV15 and TRBJ2-7; D is undetermined. Germline V gives CDR1 LNHNV, CDR2 YYDKDF (reference sequence). The V gene lost 10 bases and the J gene lost 6 bases, with 22 bases spanning the gap. This CDR3 has 14 residues. CDR3 sequence: CASSLRTPACEQYF. CDR3 in DNA: TGTGCCAGCAGTTTACGTACACCAGCCTGCGAGCAGTACTTC. The full variable domain, with the rest looked up from reference TRBV15 and TRBJ2-7, is DAMVIQNPRYQVTQFGKPVTLSCSQTLNHNVMYWYQQKSSQAPKLLFHYYDKDFNNEADTPDNFQSRRPNTSFCFLDIRSPGLGDTAMYLCASSLRTPACEQYFGPGTRLTVT.

This rearrangement joins TRBV27 to TRBJ2-3, with 7 bases lining up with TRBD2. The CDR3 has 18 amino acids. Trimming took 0 bases from V and 1 from J; bases not matched to a gene: 10. Germline lookup yields CDR1 MNHEY and CDR2 SMNVEV (reference sequence). CDR3 in amino acids: CASSLSRRGVRGTDTQYF. CDR3 DNA sequence: TGTGCCAGCAGTTTATCGCGCCGGGGGGTTAGGGGCACAGATACGCAGTATTTT.

The genes are TRBV2 and TRBJ2-5, with a tentative D call TRBD2 (5 bases). V lost 3 bases and J 4 bases, leaving 6 bases between the germline ends. CDR3 size: 12 residues. CDR1 is SNHLY and CDR2 is FYNNEI in the germline V gene. The CDR3 loop is CASSDAGETQYF. Here the CDR3 DNA reads TGTGCCAGCAGTGATGCGGGAGAGACCCAGTACTTC. Full variable domain (missing parts from reference TRBV2 and TRBJ2-5): EPEVTQTPSHQVTQMGQEVILRCVPISNHLYFYWYRQILGQKVEFLVSFYNNEISEKSEIFDDQFSVERPDGSNFTLKIRSTKLEDSAMYFCASSDAGETQYFGPGTRLLVL.

In nucleotides, the CDR3 is TGTGCCAGCAGCTCGGAAAGGATTCCTACCTTC. Residues: CASSSERIPTF. This rearrangement joins TRBV7-9 to TRBJ1-2; D remains unclear. The length of the CDR3 is 11 residues. V dropped 4 bases and J dropped 14 bases, with 14 bases sitting between them. Germline lookup yields CDR1 SEHNR and CDR2 FQNEAQ (reference sequence).

This rearrangement joins TRBV2 to TRBJ2-2; D may be TRBD1 (5 bases). Trimming removed 6 bases from V and 5 bases from J, with 13 bases in between. The CDR3 totals 14 residues. Germline CDR1 SNHLY, CDR2 FYNNEI. CDR3 sequence reads: CASRGQAITGELFF. In DNA form, the CDR3 reads TGTGCCAGCAGGGGGCAGGCGATAACCGGGGAGCTGTTTTTT. The complete variable domain, with remaining parts taken from reference TRBV2 and TRBJ2-2, reads EPEVTQTPSHQVTQMGQEVILRCVPISNHLYFYWYRQILGQKVEFLVSFYNNEISEKSEIFDDQFSVERPDGSNFTLKIRSTKLEDSAMYFCASRGQAITGELFFGEGSRLTVL.

This chain connects TRBV5-6 to TRBJ2-2; weak D call: TRBD1 (6 bases). The CDR3 is 14 residues long. Per germline, CDR1 SGHDT and CDR2 YYEEEE. The germline V and J ends were trimmed by 4 bases and 11 bases, with 18 bases remaining between them. The CDR3 reads CASSPPGHRGELFF. DNA for the CDR3: TGTGCCAGCAGCCCACCGGGACATCGCGGCGAGCTGTTTTTT. Using reference TRBV5-6 and TRBJ2-2 for the parts outside the CDR3, the full variable domain is DAGVTQSPTHLIKTRGQQVTLRCSPKSGHDTVSWYQQALGQGPQFIFQYYEEEERQRGNFPDRFSGHQFPNYSSELNVNALLLGDSALYLCASSPPGHRGELFFGEGSRLTVL.

This rearrangement joins TRBV20-1 to TRBJ2-1; TRBD1 aligns across 9 bases. The CDR3 sequence is 15 residues long. The ends lost 1 base at V and 6 bases at J; junction bases unmatched: 7. Germline assignment: CDR1 DFQATT and CDR2 SNEGSKA (reference sequence). The CDR3 sequence is CSARGLQGAGNEQFF. CDR3 DNA sequence: TGCAGTGCTAGAGGATTACAGGGGGCTGGCAATGAGCAGTTCTTC.

The genes are TRBV7-9 and TRBJ2-5, with 11 bases lining up with TRBD2. J gave up 4 bases and V 6 bases, and 4 bases lay outside the gene matches. Germline lookup yields CDR1 SEHNR and CDR2 FQNEAQ (reference sequence). There are 14 residues in the CDR3. The CDR3 nucleotides are TGTGCCAGCAGAGCCACTAGCGGGGGAGAGACCCAGTACTTC. This translates into CASRATSGGETQYF.

The chain couples TRBV7-2 to TRBJ2-6; D perhaps matches TRBD1 (5 bases). V lost 2 bases to trimming and J lost 2 bases, with 7 bases between them. This CDR3 region has 15 residues. Germline V gene sequence: CDR1 SGHTA, CDR2 FQGNSA. CDR3 DNA sequence: TGTGCCAGCAGCTTACAACAGGCTGGGGCCAACGTCCTGACTTTC. Protein product: CASSLQQAGANVLTF. Looking up the rest from reference TRBV7-2 and TRBJ2-6 gives the full variable domain: GAGVSQSPSNKVTEKGKDVELRCDPISGHTALYWYRQSLGQGLEFLIYFQGNSAPDKSGLPSDRFSAERTGGSVSTLTIQRTQQEDSAVYLCASSLQQAGANVLTFGAGSRLTVL.

As for this clonotype: In this CDR3 the conserved last residue, phenylalanine or tryptophan, is missing, so a read error is likely. This chain links TRBV2 with TRBJ1-1, with a tentative D call TRBD1 (5 bases). The germline V gene encodes CDR1 SNHLY and CDR2 FYNNEI. The CDR3 is 16 amino acids. Trimming took 3 bases from V and 1 from J, leaving 15 bases between them. The CDR3 bases are TGTGCCAGCAGTGATATCGAGGGGCGCGGGAACACTGAAGCTTTCCTT. It specifies CASSDIEGRGNTEAFL.

The sample holds a few counts of this clonotype. It may be a read error: a sequence one base away is much more abundant. The chain carries TRBV6-5 and TRBJ1-1; no clear D. The CDR3 is made up of 11 amino acids. Germline V gene data show CDR1 as MNHEY and CDR2 as SVGAGI. V shed 6 bases and J shed 6 bases, with 8 bases lying between them. CDR3 DNA: TGTGCCAGCAGGTTCGGAGCTGAAGCTTTCTTT. Translated, it gives CASRFGAEAFF.

The chain has TRBV10-3 and TRBJ2-7, with 8 bases aligning to TRBD1. The CDR3 is 14 amino acids. Germline V lookup: CDR1 ENHRY, CDR2 SYGVKD. V trimming: 3 bases; J trimming: 3 bases; junction bases outside the gene matches: 4. This CDR3 reads CAISDGTGDYEQYF. The CDR3 DNA sequence: TGTGCCATCAGTGACGGGACAGGCGACTACGAGCAGTACTTC.

The V call is TRBV10-3, the J call TRBJ2-5; D gene uncertain. The CDR3 contains 17 residues. Looked up from germline, CDR1 is ENHRY and CDR2 is SYGVKD. Trimming cost V 2 bases and J 5 bases, with 21 bases left between them. CDR3 region: CAISEGPLTSRLETQYF. In nucleotides, the CDR3 is TGTGCCATCAGTGAGGGCCCCCTGACCAGCCGGTTGGAGACCCAGTACTTC.

Comments on this clonotype: A read error is possible here, since a much larger clone lies one base away. The chain uses TRBV19 and TRBJ2-7; 13 bases are a match to TRBD2. The CDR3 has 13 residues. Germline V gene lookup returns CDR1 LNHDA and CDR2 SQIVND (reference sequence). V trimming: 8 bases; J trimming: 6 bases; junction bases outside the gene matches: 4. The CDR3 spells CASGTSGRGEQYF. In DNA, the CDR3 is TGTGCCAGTGGTACTAGCGGGAGGGGCGAGCAGTACTTC.

The chain employs TRBV15 and TRBJ2-1; 10 positions agree with TRBD2. The trim removed 1 base at V and 5 bases at J, leaving 5 bases unmatched. The CDR3 totals 16 residues. CDR1 is LNHNV and CDR2 is YYDKDF in the germline V gene (reference sequence). The CDR3 DNA reads TGTGCCACCAGCAGAGCGATTGGACTAGCGGACAATGAGCAGTTCTTC. It yields the protein CATSRAIGLADNEQFF.

The J gene is TRBJ2-3, the V gene TRBV20-1; 11 bases fit TRBD2. CDR3 length equals 16 residues. Germline CDR1 DFQATT, CDR2 SNEGSKA (reference sequence). V shed 0 bases and J 5 bases; nucleotides not matched to a gene: 7. CDR3 DNA sequence: TGCAGTGCTAGAGAGGATAGCGGGGGGGCCATAGATACGCAGTATTTT. This sequence encodes CSAREDSGGAIDTQYF.

The chain uses TRBV7-9 and TRBJ2-2, with a weak D call TRBD2 (6 bases). Germline loops: CDR1 SEHNR, CDR2 FQNEAQ (reference sequence). Trimming took off 5 bases at V and 5 bases at J, with 15 bases between the two ends. The CDR3 extends over 15 amino acids. CDR3: CASSLLGRRTGELFF. Here the CDR3 DNA reads TGTGCCAGCAGCCTCCTCGGGAGAAGAACCGGGGAGCTGTTTTTT. The complete variable domain, with remaining parts taken from reference TRBV7-9 and TRBJ2-2, reads DTGVSQNPRHKITKRGQNVTFRCDPISEHNRLYWYRQTLGQGPEFLTYFQNEAQLEKSRLLSDRFSAERPKGSFSTLEIQRTEQGDSAMYLCASSLLGRRTGELFFGEGSRLTVL.

Concerning this clonotype: The germline gene is not matched at one end of the junction; a read error may be the cause. As DNA, the CDR3 is TGCGCCAGCAGCCAAGCCTTTACCACACCCGAGCAGTACTTC. This sequence encodes CASSQAFTTPEQYF. This chain links TRBV7-3 with TRBJ2-7; D gene ambiguous. Germline lookup yields CDR1 SGHTA and CDR2 FQGTGA. The length of the CDR3 is 14 residues.